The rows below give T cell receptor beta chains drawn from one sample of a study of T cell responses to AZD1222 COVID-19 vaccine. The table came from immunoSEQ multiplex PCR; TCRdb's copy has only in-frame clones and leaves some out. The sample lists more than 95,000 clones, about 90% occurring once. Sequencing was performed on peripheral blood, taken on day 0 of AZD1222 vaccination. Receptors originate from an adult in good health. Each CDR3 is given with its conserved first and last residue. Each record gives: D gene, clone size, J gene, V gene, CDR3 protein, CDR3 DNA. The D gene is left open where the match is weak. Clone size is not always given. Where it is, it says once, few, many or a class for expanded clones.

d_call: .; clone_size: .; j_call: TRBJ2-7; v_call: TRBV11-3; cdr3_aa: CASSLSDGPYEQYF; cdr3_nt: TGTGCCAGCAGCCTATCAGACGGCCCCTACGAGCAGTACTTC
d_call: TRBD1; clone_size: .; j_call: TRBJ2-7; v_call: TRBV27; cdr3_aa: CASARTGGFTTGQYF; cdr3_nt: TGTGCCAGCGCGAGGACAGGAGGATTTACGACAGGGCAGTACTTC
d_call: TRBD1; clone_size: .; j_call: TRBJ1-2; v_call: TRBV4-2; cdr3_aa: CASSRRGQGAENYGYTF; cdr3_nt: TGTGCCAGCAGCCGGAGGGGACAGGGGGCGGAAAACTATGGCTACACCTTC
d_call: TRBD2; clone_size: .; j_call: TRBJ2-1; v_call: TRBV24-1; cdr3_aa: CATSDFGAGGPHEQFF; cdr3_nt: TGTGCCACCAGTGATTTTGGAGCGGGAGGGCCCCATGAGCAGTTCTTC
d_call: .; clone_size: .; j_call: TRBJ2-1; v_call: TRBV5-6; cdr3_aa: CASSLLPTPSGEFF; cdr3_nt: TGTGCCAGCAGCCTACTGCCAACTCCGTCGGGAGAGTTCTTC
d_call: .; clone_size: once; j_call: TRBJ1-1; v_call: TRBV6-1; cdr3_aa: CASSERENTEAFF; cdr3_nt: TGTGCCAGCAGTGAAAGGGAGAACACTGAAGCTTTCTTT
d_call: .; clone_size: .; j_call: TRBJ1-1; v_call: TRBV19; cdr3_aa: CASTQSVGTEAFF; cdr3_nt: TGTGCCAGTACCCAATCCGTGGGCACTGAAGCTTTCTTT
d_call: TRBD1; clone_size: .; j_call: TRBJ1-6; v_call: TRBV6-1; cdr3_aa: CASSEWDRNSPLHF; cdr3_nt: TGTGCCAGCAGTGAATGGGACAGGAATTCACCCCTCCACTTT
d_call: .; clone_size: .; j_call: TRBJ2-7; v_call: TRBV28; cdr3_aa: CASSLPTEPYEQYF; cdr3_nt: TGTGCCAGCAGTTTACCTACAGAGCCCTACGAGCAGTACTTC
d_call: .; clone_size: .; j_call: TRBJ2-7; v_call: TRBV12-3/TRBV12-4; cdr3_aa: CASSRHLEQYF; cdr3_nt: TGTGCCAGCTCCCGACACCTCGAGCAGTACTTC
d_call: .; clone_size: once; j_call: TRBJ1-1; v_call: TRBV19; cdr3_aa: CASSRKGRVPPTEAFF; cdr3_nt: TGTGCCAGTAGCCGTAAGGGGAGGGTTCCCCCCACTGAAGCTTTCTTT
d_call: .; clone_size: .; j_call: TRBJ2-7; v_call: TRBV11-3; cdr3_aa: CASSFGLYEQYF; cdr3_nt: TGTGCCAGCAGCTTTGGCCTTTACGAGCAGTACTTC
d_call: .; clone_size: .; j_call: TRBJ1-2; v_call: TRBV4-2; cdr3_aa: CASSQEGRSGNGYTF; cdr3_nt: TGTGCCAGCAGCCAAGAAGGGAGGTCAGGGAATGGCTACACCTTC
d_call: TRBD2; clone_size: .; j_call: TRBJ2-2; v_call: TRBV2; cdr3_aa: CASSRTSGNPGELFF; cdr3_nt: TGTGCCAGCAGTCGGACTAGCGGAAATCCCGGGGAGCTGTTTTTT
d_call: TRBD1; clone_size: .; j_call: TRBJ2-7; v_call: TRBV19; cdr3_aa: CASMDRRYEQYF; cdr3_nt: TGTGCCAGTATGGACAGGAGATACGAGCAGTACTTC
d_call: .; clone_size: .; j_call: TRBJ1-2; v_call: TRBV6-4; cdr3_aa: CASSARSFPAADGYTF; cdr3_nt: TGTGCCAGCAGTGCACGAAGTTTCCCCGCCGCGGATGGCTACACCTTC
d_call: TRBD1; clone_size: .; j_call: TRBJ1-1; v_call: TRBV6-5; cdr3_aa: CASSTGGYTEAFF; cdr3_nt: TGTGCCAGCAGTACAGGGGGCTACACTGAAGCTTTCTTT
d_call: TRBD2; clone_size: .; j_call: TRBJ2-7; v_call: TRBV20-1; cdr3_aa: CSASHLAEYEQYF; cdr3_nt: TGCAGTGCTAGTCATCTAGCGGAATACGAGCAGTACTTC
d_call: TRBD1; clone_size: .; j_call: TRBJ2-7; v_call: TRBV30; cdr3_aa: CAWSLSTGYEQYF; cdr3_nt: TGTGCCTGGAGCCTCTCGACAGGGTACGAGCAGTACTTC
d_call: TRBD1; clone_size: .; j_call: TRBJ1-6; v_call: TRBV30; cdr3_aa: CAWSVQGDSPLHF; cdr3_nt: TGTGCCTGGAGTGTACAGGGGGATTCACCCCTCCACTTT
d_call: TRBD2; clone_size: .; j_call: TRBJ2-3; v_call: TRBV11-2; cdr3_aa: CASSLAGGDTQYF; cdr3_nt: TGTGCCAGCAGCCTCGCGGGGGGAGATACGCAGTATTTT
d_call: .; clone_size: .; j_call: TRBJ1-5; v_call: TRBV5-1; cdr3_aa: CASSLVGGRNQPQHF; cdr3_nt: TGCGCCAGCAGCTTGGTTGGGGGTCGGAATCAGCCCCAGCATTTT
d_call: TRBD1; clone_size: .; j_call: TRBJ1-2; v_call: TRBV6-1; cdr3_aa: CASSEFSEGAGGYTF; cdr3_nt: TGTGCCAGCAGTGAATTCAGTGAGGGGGCAGGTGGCTACACCTTC
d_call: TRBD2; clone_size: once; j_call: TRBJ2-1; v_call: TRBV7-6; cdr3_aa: CASSLVAGRDEQFF; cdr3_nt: TGTGCCAGCAGCTTAGTAGCGGGGCGGGATGAGCAGTTCTTC
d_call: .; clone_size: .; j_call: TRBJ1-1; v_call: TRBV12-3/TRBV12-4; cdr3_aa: CASSSIRGTEAFF; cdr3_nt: TGTGCCAGCTCATCTATTAGGGGTACTGAAGCTTTCTTT
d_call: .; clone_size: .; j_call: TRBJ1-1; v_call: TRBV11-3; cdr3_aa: CASSLPGSLNTEAFF; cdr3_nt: TGTGCCAGCAGCTTACCCGGGTCCTTGAACACTGAAGCTTTCTTT
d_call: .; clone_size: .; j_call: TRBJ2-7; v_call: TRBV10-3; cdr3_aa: CAISDGHSTYEQYF; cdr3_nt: TGTGCCATCAGTGATGGTCACAGTACCTACGAGCAGTACTTC
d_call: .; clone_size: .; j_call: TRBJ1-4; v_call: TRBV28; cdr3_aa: CASSPPGATNEKLFF; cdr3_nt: TGTGCCAGCAGCCCTCCGGGGGCAACTAATGAAAAACTGTTTTTT
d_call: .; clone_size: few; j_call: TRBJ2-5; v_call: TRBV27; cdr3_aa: CARVDREETQYF; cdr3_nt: TGTGCCAGGGTCGACAGAGAAGAGACCCAGTACTTC
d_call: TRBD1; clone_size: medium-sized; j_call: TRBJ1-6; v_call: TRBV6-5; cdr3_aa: CASSSGTGGLSPLHF; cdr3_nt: TGTGCCAGCAGCAGCGGGACAGGGGGCCTATCACCCCTCCACTTT
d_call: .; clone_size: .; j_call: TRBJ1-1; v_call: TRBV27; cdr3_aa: CASSPSLTPGWSEAFF; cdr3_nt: TGTGCCAGCAGTCCCAGTCTTACCCCGGGGTGGTCTGAAGCTTTCTTT
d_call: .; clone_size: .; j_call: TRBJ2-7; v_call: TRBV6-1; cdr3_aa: CASSEAGVESEQYF; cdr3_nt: TGTGCCAGCAGTGAAGCGGGAGTCGAAAGCGAGCAGTACTTC
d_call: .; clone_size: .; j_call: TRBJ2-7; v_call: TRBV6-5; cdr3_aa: CASTEGARRGEQYF; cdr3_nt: TGTGCCAGCACGGAGGGGGCGCGGCGTGGCGAGCAGTACTTC
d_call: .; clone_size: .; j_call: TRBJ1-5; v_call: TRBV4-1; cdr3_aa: CASSQEPLNQPQHF; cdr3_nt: TGCGCCAGCAGCCAAGAACCTCTCAATCAGCCCCAGCATTTT
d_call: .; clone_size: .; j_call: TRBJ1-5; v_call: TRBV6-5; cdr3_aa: CASSRIFASNQPQHF; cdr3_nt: TGTGCCAGCAGTAGGATTTTCGCTAGCAATCAGCCCCAGCATTTT
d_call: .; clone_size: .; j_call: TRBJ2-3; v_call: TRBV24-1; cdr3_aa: CATSDAQVQDTQYF; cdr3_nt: TGTGCCACCAGTGATGCTCAAGTTCAGGATACGCAGTATTTT
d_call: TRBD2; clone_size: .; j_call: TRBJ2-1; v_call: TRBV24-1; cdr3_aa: CATSIAGAEQFF; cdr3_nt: TGTGCCACCAGCATAGCGGGAGCTGAGCAGTTCTTC
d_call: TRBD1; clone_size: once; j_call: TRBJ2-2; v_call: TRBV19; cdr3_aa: CASVRQGATGELFF; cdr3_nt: TGTGCCAGTGTTCGACAGGGGGCTACCGGGGAGCTGTTTTTT
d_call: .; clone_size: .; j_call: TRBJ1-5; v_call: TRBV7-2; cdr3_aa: CASSLVPGRNQPQHF; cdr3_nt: TGTGCCAGCAGCTTAGTGCCCGGCCGCAATCAGCCCCAGCATTTT
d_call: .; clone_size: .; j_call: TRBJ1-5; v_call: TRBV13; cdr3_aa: CASSLRRDQPQHF; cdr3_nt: TGTGCCAGCAGCCTTCGACGGGATCAGCCCCAGCATTTT
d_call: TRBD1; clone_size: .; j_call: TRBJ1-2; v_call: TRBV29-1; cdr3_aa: CSVGGWDRGNGYTF; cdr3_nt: TGCAGCGTTGGGGGATGGGACAGGGGAAATGGCTACACCTTC
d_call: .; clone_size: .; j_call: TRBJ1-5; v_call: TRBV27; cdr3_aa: CATNQPQHF; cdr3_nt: TGTGCCACTAATCAGCCCCAGCATTTT
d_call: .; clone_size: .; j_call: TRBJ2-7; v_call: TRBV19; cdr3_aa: CASSIGGTPYEQYF; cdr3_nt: TGTGCCAGTAGTATAGGGGGGACACCCTACGAGCAGTACTTC
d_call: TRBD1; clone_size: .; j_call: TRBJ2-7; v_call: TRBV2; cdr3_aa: CASRSQGAGEQYF; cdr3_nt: TGTGCCAGCAGGAGTCAGGGGGCGGGCGAGCAGTACTTC
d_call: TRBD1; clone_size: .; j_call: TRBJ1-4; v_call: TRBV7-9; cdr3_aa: CASSLGQVNEKLFF; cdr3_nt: TGTGCCAGCAGCCTCGGACAGGTCAATGAAAAACTGTTTTTT
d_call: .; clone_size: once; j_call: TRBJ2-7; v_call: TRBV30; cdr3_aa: CAWSALPGDLPLRREQYF; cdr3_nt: TGTGCCTGGAGTGCCCTACCCGGGGACTTGCCCTTACGGCGCGAGCAGTACTTC
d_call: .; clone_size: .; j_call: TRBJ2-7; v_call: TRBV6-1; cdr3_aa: CASSRTASYEQYF; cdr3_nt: TGTGCCAGCAGTCGGACAGCCTCCTACGAGCAGTACTTC